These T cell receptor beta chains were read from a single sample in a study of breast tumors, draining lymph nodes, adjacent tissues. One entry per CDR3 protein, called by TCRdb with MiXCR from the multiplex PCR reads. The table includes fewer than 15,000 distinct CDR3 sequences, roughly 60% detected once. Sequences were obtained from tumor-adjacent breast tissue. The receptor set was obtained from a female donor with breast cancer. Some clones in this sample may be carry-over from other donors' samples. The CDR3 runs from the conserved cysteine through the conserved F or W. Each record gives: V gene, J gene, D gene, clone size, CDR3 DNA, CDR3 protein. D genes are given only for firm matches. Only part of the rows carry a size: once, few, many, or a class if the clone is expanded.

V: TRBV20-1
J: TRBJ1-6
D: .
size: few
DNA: TGCAGTGCTAGGAGAGCAGGGAGCTCCTATAATTCACCCCTCCACTTT
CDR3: CSARRAGSSYNSPLHF

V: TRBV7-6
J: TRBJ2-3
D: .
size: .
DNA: TGTGCCAGCAGCTTAGCCGTCGCGGGACTTAAGGCGGATACGCAGTATTTT
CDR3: CASSLAVAGLKADTQYF

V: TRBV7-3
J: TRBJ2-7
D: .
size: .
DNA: TGTGCCAGCAGCGCCCAAGGGAAGGGGTTGGACGAGCAGTACTTC
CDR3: CASSAQGKGLDEQYF

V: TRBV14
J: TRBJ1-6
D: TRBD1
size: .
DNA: TGTGCCAGCAGCCAAGGAAAAGGGACAGGCCGTTCACCCCTCCACTTT
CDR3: CASSQGKGTGRSPLHF

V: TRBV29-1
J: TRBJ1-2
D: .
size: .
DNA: TGCAGCGTTGGGACCGATAACTATGGCTACACCTTC
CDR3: CSVGTDNYGYTF

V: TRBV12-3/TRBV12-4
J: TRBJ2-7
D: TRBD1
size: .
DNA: TGTGCCAGCAGTAACCAGGGGGCCGTCGAGCAGTACTTC
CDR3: CASSNQGAVEQYF

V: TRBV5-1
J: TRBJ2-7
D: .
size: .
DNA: TGCGCCAGCAGCTCCGCGGGACATAGCTCCTACGAGCAGTACTTC
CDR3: CASSSAGHSSYEQYF

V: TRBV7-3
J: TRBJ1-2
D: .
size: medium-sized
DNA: TGTGCCAGCAGCTTAATCGCAGGGATTGGCTACACCTTC
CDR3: CASSLIAGIGYTF

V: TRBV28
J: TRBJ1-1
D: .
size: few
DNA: TGTGCCAGCAGTTTAGAGGTTCTACCGAACACTGAAGCTTTCTTT
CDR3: CASSLEVLPNTEAFF

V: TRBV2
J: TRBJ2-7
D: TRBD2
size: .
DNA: TGTGCCAGCAGTGTCAGTACTAGCGGGGAAACAGACTACGAGCAGTACTTC
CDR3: CASSVSTSGETDYEQYF

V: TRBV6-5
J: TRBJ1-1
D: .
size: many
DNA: TGTGCCAGCAGTATGAGGTCAGGGGTTTCTGAAGCTTTCTTT
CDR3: CASSMRSGVSEAFF

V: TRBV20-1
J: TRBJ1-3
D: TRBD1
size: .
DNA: TGCAGTGCCAGGACAGGGGGCGACTCTGGAAACACCATATATTTT
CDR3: CSARTGGDSGNTIYF

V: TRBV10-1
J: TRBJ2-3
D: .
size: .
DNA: TGCGCCAGCAGTGACACAGGCACAGATACGCAGTATTTT
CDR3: CASSDTGTDTQYF

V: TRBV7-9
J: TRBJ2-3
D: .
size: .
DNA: TGTGCCAGCAGCTTATCTGGAGGGCCAGATACGCAGTATTTT
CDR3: CASSLSGGPDTQYF

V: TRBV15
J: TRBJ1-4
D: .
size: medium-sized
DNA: TGTGCCACCAGCAGAGACCTCGCAGGAGAGAATGAAAAACTGTTTTTT
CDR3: CATSRDLAGENEKLFF

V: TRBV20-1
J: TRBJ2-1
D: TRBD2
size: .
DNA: TGCAGTCCTACACTAGCGGGAGCTCCCAATGAGCAGTTCTTC
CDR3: CSPTLAGAPNEQFF

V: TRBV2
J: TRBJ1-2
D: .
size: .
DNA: TGTGCCAGCAGTGTATCCCCCAGGGACTATGGCTACACCTTC
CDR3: CASSVSPRDYGYTF

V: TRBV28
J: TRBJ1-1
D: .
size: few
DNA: TGTGCCAGCAGGGACGTAAACACTGAAGCTTTCTTT
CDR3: CASRDVNTEAFF

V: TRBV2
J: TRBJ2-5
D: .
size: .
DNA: TGTGCCAGCACCCTAGGCGTCTATGGCTTC
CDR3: CASTLGVYGF

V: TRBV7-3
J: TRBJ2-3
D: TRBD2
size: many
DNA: TGTGCCACCGGGTTCGGGGGGGCGGGAGATACGCAGTATTTT
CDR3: CATGFGGAGDTQYF

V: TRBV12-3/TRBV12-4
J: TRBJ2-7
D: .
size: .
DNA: TGTGCCAGCAGTCCCAGCCCCGGACTGTCTTTGTACTTC
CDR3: CASSPSPGLSLYF

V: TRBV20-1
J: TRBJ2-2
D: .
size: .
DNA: TGCAGTGCTAGAGATAGTCACGCCGGGGAGCTGTTTTTT
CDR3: CSARDSHAGELFF

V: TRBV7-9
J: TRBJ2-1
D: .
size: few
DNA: TGTGCCAGCAGCGCAATTGACAATGAGCAGTTCTTC
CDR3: CASSAIDNEQFF

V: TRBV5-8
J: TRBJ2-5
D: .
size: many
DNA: TGTGCCAGCAGCGGGGGACTTCAGGCTCGAGAGACCCAGTACTTC
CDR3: CASSGGLQARETQYF

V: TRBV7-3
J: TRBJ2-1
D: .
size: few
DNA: TGTGCCAGCAGCCCAGGACTGAATGAGCAGTTCTTC
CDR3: CASSPGLNEQFF

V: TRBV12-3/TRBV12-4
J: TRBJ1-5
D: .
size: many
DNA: TGTGCCAGCAGGGGGACTGGCAATCAGCCCCAGCATTTT
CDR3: CASRGTGNQPQHF

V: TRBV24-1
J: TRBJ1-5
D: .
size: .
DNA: TGTGCCACCAGTGACCTCAGAACGTTCCAGCCCCAGCATTTT
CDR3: CATSDLRTFQPQHF

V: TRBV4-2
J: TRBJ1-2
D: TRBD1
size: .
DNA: TGTGCCAGCAGCCAAGATAGGGACAGGTCTCTTGGCTACACCTTC
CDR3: CASSQDRDRSLGYTF

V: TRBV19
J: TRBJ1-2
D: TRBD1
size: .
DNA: TGTGCCAGTAGTATAGCTCTCACCGGGACAGGGGGCGGTCATGGCTACACCTTC
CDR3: CASSIALTGTGGGHGYTF

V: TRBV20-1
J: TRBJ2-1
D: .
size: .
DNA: TGCAGTACCGCGGACTTAGCGGTGGAGGCACATGAGCAGTTCTTC
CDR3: CSTADLAVEAHEQFF

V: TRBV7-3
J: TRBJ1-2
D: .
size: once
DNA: TGTGCCAGCAGCCCGTCCGGAGCGGACTATGGCTACACCTTC
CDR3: CASSPSGADYGYTF

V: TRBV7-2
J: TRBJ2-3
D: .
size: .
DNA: TGTGCCAGCAGACCACTCATTACCTCAGATACGCAGTATTTT
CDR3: CASRPLITSDTQYF

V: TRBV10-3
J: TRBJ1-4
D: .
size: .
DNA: TGTGCCATCAGTGAGTCGAACAATAATGAAAAACTGTTTTTT
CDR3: CAISESNNNEKLFF

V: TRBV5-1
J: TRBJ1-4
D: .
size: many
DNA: TGCGCCAGCAGCCCTGGTTGGGGAACTAATGAAAAACTGTTTTTT
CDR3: CASSPGWGTNEKLFF

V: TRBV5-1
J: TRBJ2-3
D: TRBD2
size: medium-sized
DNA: TGCGCCAGCTCTGGACTAGCTGCTAACCCAGATACGCAGTATTTT
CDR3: CASSGLAANPDTQYF

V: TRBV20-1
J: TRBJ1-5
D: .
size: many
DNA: TGCAGTGCTGTAGGACCCAATCAGCCCCAGCATTTT
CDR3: CSAVGPNQPQHF

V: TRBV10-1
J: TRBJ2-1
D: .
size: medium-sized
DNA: TGCGCCAGCAGCTCACCTACGGGCTCCCAATTCTTC
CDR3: CASSSPTGSQFF

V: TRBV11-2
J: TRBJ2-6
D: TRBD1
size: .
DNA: TGTGCCAGTAGCATACCTCGGACCGGGACAGGGGGCCCTGGGGCCAACGTCCTGACCTTC
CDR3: CASSIPRTGTGGPGANVLTF

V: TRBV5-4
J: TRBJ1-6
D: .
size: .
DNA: TGTGCCAGCAGCCGAAGGACAGAGCCCCTCCACTTT
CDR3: CASSRRTEPLHF

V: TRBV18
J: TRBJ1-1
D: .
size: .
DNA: TGTGCCAGCTCGCGGGACCTACCTGACGCTTTCTTT
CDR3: CASSRDLPDAFF

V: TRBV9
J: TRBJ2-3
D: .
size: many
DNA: TGTGCCAGCAGCGTAGGGTCGGGTGGGGCGGGACGGGGAGATACGCAGTATTTT
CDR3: CASSVGSGGAGRGDTQYF

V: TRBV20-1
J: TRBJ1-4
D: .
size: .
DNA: TGCAGTGCTGGGGGTGCAACTAATGAAAAACTGTTTTTT
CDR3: CSAGGATNEKLFF

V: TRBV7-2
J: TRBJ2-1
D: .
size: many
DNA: TGTGCCAGCAGCTTACAACTCGGAGGACTCAGAGGAGAGCAGTTCTTC
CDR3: CASSLQLGGLRGEQFF

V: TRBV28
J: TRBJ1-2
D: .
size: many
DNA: TGTGCCAGCAGAAGGGACTTTAAGCGTAACTATGGCTACACCTTC
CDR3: CASRRDFKRNYGYTF

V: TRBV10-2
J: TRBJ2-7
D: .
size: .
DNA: TGCGCCAGCAGTGAAGGGGGGGGGCGGTCCGGGCAGTCCTTC
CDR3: CASSEGGGRSGQSF

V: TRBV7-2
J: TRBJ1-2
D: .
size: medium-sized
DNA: TGTGCCAGCAACCTCCGGCAGCAGGGAGCTGGCTACACCTTC
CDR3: CASNLRQQGAGYTF

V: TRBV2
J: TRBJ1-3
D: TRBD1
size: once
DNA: TGTGCCATAGGACAGGGAGCTGGAAACACCATATATTTT
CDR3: CAIGQGAGNTIYF

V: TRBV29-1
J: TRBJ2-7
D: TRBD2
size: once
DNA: TGCAGCGTTCGGGCTAGCGGGCACTCCTACGAGCAGTACTTC
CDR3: CSVRASGHSYEQYF

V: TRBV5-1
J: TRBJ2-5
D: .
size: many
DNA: TGCGCCAGCAGCTTGTCGGCAGCTCAAGAGACCCAGTACTTC
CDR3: CASSLSAAQETQYF

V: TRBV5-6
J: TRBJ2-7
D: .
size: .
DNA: TGTGCCAGCAGCTTGGCGGTGGGGGGCAACTCCTACGAGCAGTACTTC
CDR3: CASSLAVGGNSYEQYF

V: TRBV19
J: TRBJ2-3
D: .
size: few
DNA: TGTGCCAGTAGTATGTCCGCCAGCACAGATACGCAGTATTTT
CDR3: CASSMSASTDTQYF

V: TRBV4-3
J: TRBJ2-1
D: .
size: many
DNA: TGCGCCAGCAGCCAATCAGCGAGGTCCTACAATGAGCAGTTCTTC
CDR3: CASSQSARSYNEQFF

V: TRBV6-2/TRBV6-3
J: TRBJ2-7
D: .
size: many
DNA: TGTGCCAGCAGTTACCCAACCAATAATCAGGGCCCCTCCTACGAGCAGTACTTC
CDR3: CASSYPTNNQGPSYEQYF

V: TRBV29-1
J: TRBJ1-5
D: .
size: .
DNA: TGCAGCGTGACGCAGGGAAACGGCAATCAGCCCCAGCATTTT
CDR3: CSVTQGNGNQPQHF